Below, one T cell receptor (beta chain) is given with its context. Its antigen is currently unknown. The entry originates in a study of blood T cells in healthy people across ages. Using a J-beta primer mix together with a sample-barcoded 5' primer, a second PCR was run for about 7 to 12 cycles. TCRdb called the 5' RACE reads again in MiXCR, with one record for every CDR3 protein. Counted here are around 1,000,000 distinct CDR3 sequences, 20% to 25% occurring once; the ten biggest clones make up less than 0.85%. Study observations and caveats: Among T cells, TCR beta diversity per million cells dropped roughly linearly as age rose.

Germline V gene sequence: CDR1 LNHNV, CDR2 YYDKDF (reference sequence). There are 17 residues in the CDR3. J gave up 6 bases and V 1 base, and 14 bases lay outside the gene matches. This sample was shared with a second study, whose subject was T cells of mothers and their children. Per that study: In unrelated and related pairs, TCR recombination output is shaped in a similar way by thymic selection. It was observed that no persistent microchimeric T cell clones could be detected.

The material sequenced was blood. V usage is TRBV15 and J usage is TRBJ2-7, with 8 bases aligning to TRBD1. The TCR originated in a girl aged 2-10 years in good health. The CDR3 reads CATSRGARGTGYGEQYF. The CDR3, as DNA: TGTGCCACCAGCAGAGGGGCTAGAGGGACAGGCTATGGCGAGCAGTACTTC.